This is a list of T cell receptor beta chains from one sample in a study of beta chain features in type 1 diabetes. Clones were sequenced by immunoSEQ multiplex PCR, and TCRdb holds only the in-frame ones, with some missing. This table holds roughly 70,000 clones, 49% found once. What was sequenced was central memory CD4+ T cells from blood. Receptors originate from a man younger than 45 with type 1 diabetes. CDR3s include the opening cysteine and the closing phenylalanine or tryptophan. D genes are given only for firm matches. Where a row states a size, it is once, few, many or the class of an expanded clone; other rows omit it.

V gene: TRBV30; clone size: medium-sized; J gene: TRBJ2-6; D gene: .; CDR3 protein: CAWSRGSGANVLTF; CDR3 DNA: TGTGCCTGGAGTCGGGGGTCTGGGGCCAACGTCCTGACTTTC
V gene: TRBV7-9; clone size: .; J gene: TRBJ2-2; D gene: TRBD2; CDR3 protein: CATPSGGANTGELFF; CDR3 DNA: TGTGCCACTCCCTCGGGGGGGGCCAACACCGGGGAGCTGTTTTTT
V gene: TRBV7-2; clone size: few; J gene: TRBJ2-5; D gene: .; CDR3 protein: CASSSGLGSGETQYF; CDR3 DNA: TGTGCCAGCAGCTCGGGACTTGGCTCCGGGGAGACCCAGTACTTC
V gene: TRBV18; clone size: .; J gene: TRBJ2-7; D gene: .; CDR3 protein: CASSPTQGTNEQYF; CDR3 DNA: TGTGCCAGCTCACCGACGCAGGGGACAAACGAGCAGTACTTC
V gene: TRBV4-2; clone size: .; J gene: TRBJ2-1; D gene: TRBD2; CDR3 protein: CASSQEFSGGENYNEQFF; CDR3 DNA: TGTGCCAGCAGCCAAGAATTTAGCGGGGGTGAAAACTACAATGAGCAGTTCTTC
V gene: TRBV11-2; clone size: few; J gene: TRBJ2-2; D gene: .; CDR3 protein: CASTPIRTSGELFF; CDR3 DNA: TGTGCCAGCACCCCAATCAGAACCTCCGGGGAGCTGTTTTTT
V gene: TRBV5-1; clone size: once; J gene: TRBJ2-3; D gene: TRBD1; CDR3 protein: CASSLEDRGGTDTQYF; CDR3 DNA: TGCGCCAGCAGCCTAGAAGACAGGGGTGGGACAGATACGCAGTATTTT
V gene: TRBV29-1; clone size: .; J gene: TRBJ1-1; D gene: .; CDR3 protein: CSVEDLLRRTEAFF; CDR3 DNA: TGCAGCGTTGAAGATCTACTCCGCCGCACTGAAGCTTTCTTT
V gene: TRBV6-5; clone size: .; J gene: TRBJ2-2; D gene: .; CDR3 protein: CASSPRDLGTGELFF; CDR3 DNA: TGTGCCAGCAGTCCCAGGGATTTGGGAACCGGGGAGCTGTTTTTT
V gene: TRBV5-1; clone size: .; J gene: TRBJ2-3; D gene: TRBD2; CDR3 protein: CASSLDLAGVTDTQYF; CDR3 DNA: TGCGCCAGCAGCTTGGACCTAGCGGGGGTCACAGATACGCAGTATTTT
V gene: TRBV11-2; clone size: .; J gene: TRBJ1-1; D gene: .; CDR3 protein: CASSPRGGEAEAFF; CDR3 DNA: TGTGCCAGCAGCCCCAGAGGGGGGGAGGCTGAAGCTTTCTTT
V gene: TRBV7-2; clone size: .; J gene: TRBJ2-5; D gene: .; CDR3 protein: CASSLVFHGGETQYF; CDR3 DNA: TGTGCCAGCAGCTTAGTGTTTCACGGGGGTGAGACCCAGTACTTC
V gene: TRBV2; clone size: .; J gene: TRBJ2-1; D gene: TRBD2; CDR3 protein: CASSGLGLAGGNEQFF; CDR3 DNA: TGTGCCAGCAGTGGGTTGGGGCTAGCGGGAGGCAATGAGCAGTTCTTC
V gene: TRBV18; clone size: .; J gene: TRBJ1-5; D gene: TRBD1; CDR3 protein: CASSDDRGPQHF; CDR3 DNA: TGTGCCAGCTCAGATGACAGGGGGCCCCAGCATTTT
V gene: TRBV6-1; clone size: few; J gene: TRBJ1-2; D gene: .; CDR3 protein: CASSDGENYGYTF; CDR3 DNA: TGTGCCAGCAGTGACGGGGAAAACTATGGCTACACCTTC
V gene: TRBV19; clone size: .; J gene: TRBJ2-3; D gene: TRBD1; CDR3 protein: CASSILGQGATDTQYF; CDR3 DNA: TGTGCCAGTAGTATTCTGGGACAGGGGGCGACAGATACGCAGTATTTT
V gene: TRBV25-1; clone size: few; J gene: TRBJ1-4; D gene: .; CDR3 protein: CASSGWGPGEKLFF; CDR3 DNA: TGTGCCAGCAGCGGATGGGGGCCTGGGGAAAAACTGTTTTTT
V gene: TRBV7-2; clone size: .; J gene: TRBJ2-1; D gene: .; CDR3 protein: CASSQAVSSYNEQFF; CDR3 DNA: TGTGCCAGCAGCCAAGCGGTCAGCTCCTACAATGAGCAGTTCTTC
V gene: TRBV2; clone size: .; J gene: TRBJ1-4; D gene: .; CDR3 protein: CASSGLRGQGEKLFF; CDR3 DNA: TGTGCCAGCAGTGGGCTAAGGGGCCAGGGGGAAAAACTGTTTTTT
V gene: TRBV5-1; clone size: once; J gene: TRBJ2-7; D gene: TRBD2; CDR3 protein: CASSLFMTSGVAEQYF; CDR3 DNA: TGCGCCAGCAGCTTGTTCATGACTAGCGGGGTGGCGGAGCAGTACTTC
V gene: TRBV29-1; clone size: .; J gene: TRBJ1-2; D gene: .; CDR3 protein: CSVDQYGYTF; CDR3 DNA: TGCAGCGTTGACCAATATGGCTACACCTTC
V gene: TRBV6-4; clone size: few; J gene: TRBJ2-1; D gene: TRBD2; CDR3 protein: CASSSSGGGRNEQFF; CDR3 DNA: TGTGCCAGCAGCTCGAGCGGGGGCGGGCGGAATGAGCAGTTCTTC
V gene: TRBV6-1; clone size: .; J gene: TRBJ2-7; D gene: .; CDR3 protein: CASSSPTGSRYEQYF; CDR3 DNA: TGTGCCAGCAGTTCTCCTACGGGATCCCGGTACGAGCAGTACTTC
V gene: TRBV7-9; clone size: .; J gene: TRBJ1-1; D gene: TRBD1; CDR3 protein: CASSMGTENTEAFF; CDR3 DNA: TGTGCCAGCAGCATGGGGACAGAGAACACTGAAGCTTTCTTT
V gene: TRBV19; clone size: .; J gene: TRBJ1-5; D gene: TRBD1; CDR3 protein: CASTDRGRQPQHF; CDR3 DNA: TGTGCCAGTACAGACAGGGGACGCCAGCCCCAGCATTTT
V gene: TRBV19; clone size: .; J gene: TRBJ1-5; D gene: .; CDR3 protein: CASSISRESSAQHF; CDR3 DNA: TGTGCCAGTAGTATTAGCAGGGAATCTTCAGCCCAGCATTTT
V gene: TRBV6-1; clone size: .; J gene: TRBJ2-4; D gene: TRBD1; CDR3 protein: CASRGWGQRSDQYF; CDR3 DNA: TGTGCCAGCCGGGGATGGGGACAGCGTTCTGATCAGTACTTC
V gene: TRBV6-5; clone size: .; J gene: TRBJ2-3; D gene: .; CDR3 protein: CASSSQARSTDTQYF; CDR3 DNA: TGTGCCAGCAGTTCCCAGGCCAGAAGCACAGATACGCAGTATTTT
V gene: TRBV28; clone size: .; J gene: TRBJ1-2; D gene: .; CDR3 protein: CASSTDQDRQTGGYTF; CDR3 DNA: TGTGCCAGCAGTACTGACCAGGACCGCCAAACGGGAGGCTACACCTTC
V gene: TRBV28; clone size: .; J gene: TRBJ2-7; D gene: .; CDR3 protein: CASSPGQSSYEQYF; CDR3 DNA: TGTGCCAGCAGTCCCGGACAGTCCTCCTACGAGCAGTACTTC
V gene: TRBV30; clone size: .; J gene: TRBJ2-7; D gene: TRBD2; CDR3 protein: CAWGGAGTYEQYF; CDR3 DNA: TGTGCCTGGGGAGGAGCGGGGACCTACGAGCAGTACTTC
V gene: TRBV6-5; clone size: few; J gene: TRBJ2-2; D gene: TRBD2; CDR3 protein: CASSYIAGGDTGELFF; CDR3 DNA: TGTGCCAGCAGTTACATAGCGGGAGGCGACACCGGGGAGCTGTTTTTT
V gene: TRBV29-1; clone size: .; J gene: TRBJ2-7; D gene: .; CDR3 protein: CSGGFDGEQYF; CDR3 DNA: TGCAGCGGGGGCTTTGATGGCGAGCAGTACTTC
V gene: TRBV7-2; clone size: .; J gene: TRBJ2-2; D gene: .; CDR3 protein: CASSLAGPTGELFF; CDR3 DNA: TGTGCCAGCAGCTTAGCGGGCCCCACCGGGGAGCTGTTTTTT
V gene: TRBV30; clone size: .; J gene: TRBJ1-1; D gene: TRBD1; CDR3 protein: CAWSQGGNTEAFF; CDR3 DNA: TGTGCCTGGAGCCAGGGGGGGAACACTGAAGCTTTCTTT
V gene: TRBV30; clone size: few; J gene: TRBJ2-7; D gene: .; CDR3 protein: CAWASGASYEQYF; CDR3 DNA: TGTGCCTGGGCCTCGGGAGCCTCCTACGAGCAGTACTTC
V gene: TRBV15; clone size: few; J gene: TRBJ2-5; D gene: .; CDR3 protein: CATSRPPGHHQETQYF; CDR3 DNA: TGTGCCACCAGCAGACCACCGGGACACCACCAAGAGACCCAGTACTTC
V gene: TRBV11-2; clone size: .; J gene: TRBJ1-5; D gene: .; CDR3 protein: CASSLDQGGGQPQHF; CDR3 DNA: TGTGCCAGCAGCTTAGATCAGGGCGGGGGTCAGCCCCAGCATTTT
V gene: TRBV6-6; clone size: few; J gene: TRBJ2-7; D gene: TRBD1; CDR3 protein: CASSYGQGAYEQYF; CDR3 DNA: TGTGCCAGCAGTTACGGACAGGGGGCTTACGAGCAGTACTTC
V gene: TRBV30; clone size: .; J gene: TRBJ1-3; D gene: .; CDR3 protein: CAWGPGPNSGNTIYF; CDR3 DNA: TGTGCCTGGGGGCCAGGGCCAAACTCTGGAAACACCATATATTTT
V gene: TRBV11-2; clone size: .; J gene: TRBJ1-4; D gene: .; CDR3 protein: CASSLGVGSEKLFF; CDR3 DNA: TGTGCCAGCAGCTTAGGGGTGGGGAGTGAAAAACTGTTTTTT
V gene: TRBV11-3; clone size: .; J gene: TRBJ1-1; D gene: TRBD1; CDR3 protein: CASSLDRTGRENTEAFF; CDR3 DNA: TGTGCCAGCAGCTTAGATCGGACAGGTAGGGAGAACACTGAAGCTTTCTTT
V gene: TRBV29-1; clone size: once; J gene: TRBJ1-2; D gene: TRBD1; CDR3 protein: CSVGVFDRGQGYTF; CDR3 DNA: TGCAGCGTTGGCGTCTTCGACAGGGGGCAAGGCTACACCTTC
V gene: TRBV7-6; clone size: .; J gene: TRBJ2-1; D gene: TRBD1; CDR3 protein: CASSYLGTASYNEQFF; CDR3 DNA: TGTGCCAGCAGCTACTTGGGGACAGCCTCCTACAATGAGCAGTTCTTC
V gene: TRBV11-2; clone size: .; J gene: TRBJ2-3; D gene: TRBD2; CDR3 protein: CASSLGASGSGTDTQYF; CDR3 DNA: TGTGCCAGCAGCTTAGGTGCTAGCGGGAGTGGCACAGATACGCAGTATTTT